These T cell receptor beta chains were read from a single sample in a study of post-analysis software for immune sequencing data. TCRdb ran MiXCR on the PCR reads and lists one entry per CDR3 protein. The sample carries approximately 730,000 distinct CDR3 sequences, under 60% recorded once. The sample was blood. These receptors were collected from a girl aged 5-17 years with multiple sclerosis. Each CDR3 is given with its conserved first and last residue. The D gene is left open where the match is weak. Part of the rows lack a size; the others show once, few, many or a class for expanded clones.

DNA: TGTGCCAGCAGTCCAAGGACTAGCGGGAGTTCCTACGAGCAGTACTTC
CDR3: CASSPRTSGSSYEQYF
J: TRBJ2-7
D: TRBD2
size: few
V: TRBV27

DNA: TGTGCCAGCTGGAGAACCGGGACAGGGATGCGTGAGCAGTTCTTC
CDR3: CASWRTGTGMREQFF
J: TRBJ2-1
D: TRBD1
size: few
V: TRBV28

DNA: TGTGCCAGCAGTGAATCCAGCTCCTACAATGAGCAGTACTTC
CDR3: CASSESSSYNEQYF
J: TRBJ2-4
D: .
size: .
V: TRBV6-1

DNA: TGTGCCAGCAGCTTAGACAGGGCTGGTCAGCCCCAGCATTTT
CDR3: CASSLDRAGQPQHF
J: TRBJ1-5
D: .
size: .
V: TRBV7-2

DNA: TGCAGTGCCAGACATAGCAATCAGCCCCAGCATTTT
CDR3: CSARHSNQPQHF
J: TRBJ1-5
D: .
size: .
V: TRBV20-1

DNA: TGTGCCTGGGGGGGGCTAGCAGGGAATGAGCAGTTCTTC
CDR3: CAWGGLAGNEQFF
J: TRBJ2-1
D: .
size: .
V: TRBV30

DNA: TGTGCCAGCAGTTTTAGCCTGATGGAGCTGTTTTTT
CDR3: CASSFSLMELFF
J: TRBJ2-2
D: .
size: .
V: TRBV12-3/TRBV12-4

DNA: TGCAGTGGACTAGCGGGAGGGCCTCGCCCCTACGAGCAGTACTTC
CDR3: CSGLAGGPRPYEQYF
J: TRBJ2-7
D: TRBD2
size: few
V: TRBV20-1

DNA: TGTGCCAGCAGCCGGGGCAGGGCCGGTAATGAAAAACTGTTTTTT
CDR3: CASSRGRAGNEKLFF
J: TRBJ1-4
D: .
size: .
V: TRBV7-8

DNA: TGTGCCAGCGCCGAGGAGGGAGGGCTCGACGAGCAGTACTTC
CDR3: CASAEEGGLDEQYF
J: TRBJ2-7
D: TRBD2
size: .
V: TRBV25-1

DNA: TGTGCCAGCAGCCCTCGGGGGCTAGCGGGCAATGAGCAGTTCTTC
CDR3: CASSPRGLAGNEQFF
J: TRBJ2-1
D: TRBD2
size: .
V: TRBV7-2

DNA: TGTGCCAGCAGCCGGACTAGCCTAGACAATGAGCAGTTCTTC
CDR3: CASSRTSLDNEQFF
J: TRBJ2-1
D: TRBD2
size: .
V: TRBV7-3

DNA: TGTGCCAGCAGTTTAGAGCTAGGCGGGACGGCCGGCGGGGAAAAACTGTTTTTT
CDR3: CASSLELGGTAGGEKLFF
J: TRBJ1-4
D: .
size: few
V: TRBV12-3/TRBV12-4

DNA: TGCAGTGCCCTCAGTTATGAGCAGTTCTTC
CDR3: CSALSYEQFF
J: TRBJ2-1
D: .
size: few
V: TRBV20-1

DNA: TGTGCCAGCAGTTTCGGGAGTCCCCCCAAAGCTTTCTTT
CDR3: CASSFGSPPKAFF
J: TRBJ1-1
D: .
size: .
V: TRBV12-3/TRBV12-4

DNA: TGCAGTGCTAGCCGGCAGCCTCCGACCCCCTACGAGCAGTACTTC
CDR3: CSASRQPPTPYEQYF
J: TRBJ2-7
D: .
size: few
V: TRBV20-1

DNA: TGTGCCAGCAAGGAGGTCCACTATGGCTACACCTTC
CDR3: CASKEVHYGYTF
J: TRBJ1-2
D: .
size: once
V: TRBV9

DNA: TGCAGTGCCCTGCACCTAGGAACGGGACAGCCCCAAGAGACCCAGTACTTC
CDR3: CSALHLGTGQPQETQYF
J: TRBJ2-5
D: TRBD1
size: .
V: TRBV20-1

DNA: TGTGCCAGCAGCCATAGCGGGAGGGCACACAATGAGCAGTTCTTC
CDR3: CASSHSGRAHNEQFF
J: TRBJ2-1
D: TRBD2
size: few
V: TRBV7-9

DNA: TGTGCCAGCTCACCACTGGACAGCGCTAATGAAAAACTGTTTTTT
CDR3: CASSPLDSANEKLFF
J: TRBJ1-4
D: .
size: .
V: TRBV18

DNA: TGCAGCGTTGAAGGCAAGGAACGCTCCTACAATGAGCAGTTCTTC
CDR3: CSVEGKERSYNEQFF
J: TRBJ2-1
D: .
size: .
V: TRBV29-1

DNA: TGTGCCAGCAGTCCCCTTAGCGCAGGGGGTTTGGGGGAGCAGTACTTC
CDR3: CASSPLSAGGLGEQYF
J: TRBJ2-7
D: TRBD1
size: few
V: TRBV6-1

DNA: TGTGCCAGCAGCCTCAGGGGGCTCGGAGAGACCCAGTACTTC
CDR3: CASSLRGLGETQYF
J: TRBJ2-5
D: TRBD1
size: .
V: TRBV2

DNA: TGTGCCAGCAGCCAGGGGGGGTTAGCCTACAATGAGCAGTTCTTC
CDR3: CASSQGGLAYNEQFF
J: TRBJ2-1
D: .
size: .
V: TRBV11-2

DNA: TGTGCCAGCAGCCGGGGCCTTAATTCACCCCTCCACTTT
CDR3: CASSRGLNSPLHF
J: TRBJ1-6
D: .
size: many
V: TRBV9

DNA: TGTGCCAGCAACCCAATAGGGGGAGAGACCCAGTACTTC
CDR3: CASNPIGGETQYF
J: TRBJ2-5
D: .
size: .
V: TRBV7-9

DNA: TGCGCCAGCAGCCCCGCGGGGGAAATCCACGAGCAGTACTTC
CDR3: CASSPAGEIHEQYF
J: TRBJ2-7
D: TRBD2
size: few
V: TRBV5-1

DNA: TGCAGTGCTCGCGGGGTAGCGGTAGCCAAAAACATTCAGTACTTC
CDR3: CSARGVAVAKNIQYF
J: TRBJ2-4
D: .
size: .
V: TRBV20-1

DNA: TGTGCCAGCACCCGACTAGCGGGAGGGAAGAATGAGCAGTTCTTC
CDR3: CASTRLAGGKNEQFF
J: TRBJ2-1
D: .
size: .
V: TRBV21-1

DNA: TGTGCCAGCAGCTCACCCATGAACACTGAAGCTTTCTTT
CDR3: CASSSPMNTEAFF
J: TRBJ1-1
D: .
size: .
V: TRBV28

DNA: TGCGCCAGCAGCTTGACAGGGGACCACACTGAAGCTTTCTTT
CDR3: CASSLTGDHTEAFF
J: TRBJ1-1
D: TRBD1
size: .
V: TRBV5-1

DNA: TGTGCCAGTCCCAAGCCCCCTGAGATCTATGGCTACACCTTC
CDR3: CASPKPPEIYGYTF
J: TRBJ1-2
D: .
size: .
V: TRBV9

DNA: TGTGCCAGCAGTTCGACAGGGGGGGAGCCCCAGCATTTT
CDR3: CASSSTGGEPQHF
J: TRBJ1-5
D: TRBD1
size: .
V: TRBV12-3/TRBV12-4

DNA: TGTGCTAGTGGTTCAACTCAGGGGGTCCCCTCCTACGAGCAGTACTTC
CDR3: CASGSTQGVPSYEQYF
J: TRBJ2-7
D: TRBD1
size: .
V: TRBV12-5

DNA: TGCAGCGGGGGCTTCCTCTACGAGCAGTACTTC
CDR3: CSGGFLYEQYF
J: TRBJ2-7
D: .
size: .
V: TRBV29-1

DNA: TGTGCCAGCACCGGACGAAGCAATCAGCCCCAGCATTTT
CDR3: CASTGRSNQPQHF
J: TRBJ1-5
D: .
size: .
V: TRBV28

DNA: TGTGCCAGCGGGGCAGGAGCGGGCCCCTACGAGCAGTACTTC
CDR3: CASGAGAGPYEQYF
J: TRBJ2-7
D: .
size: few
V: TRBV2

DNA: TGTGCCATCAGTGAGGCTAGCGGGCCCACAGATACGCAGTATTTT
CDR3: CAISEASGPTDTQYF
J: TRBJ2-3
D: TRBD2
size: .
V: TRBV10-3

DNA: TGTGCTAGCAGCTTAATGGGGGGCGGATTGGAGTCACCCCTCCACTTT
CDR3: CASSLMGGGLESPLHF
J: TRBJ1-6
D: .
size: .
V: TRBV7-7

DNA: TGTGCCAGCAGCTTAGGAGGGACAGGGGTTGAAAAACTGTTTTTT
CDR3: CASSLGGTGVEKLFF
J: TRBJ1-4
D: TRBD1
size: few
V: TRBV7-2

DNA: TGTGCCAGCAGCACCAGAACAGGGCATTTATACAATGAGCAGTTCTTC
CDR3: CASSTRTGHLYNEQFF
J: TRBJ2-1
D: .
size: .
V: TRBV7-9

DNA: TGTGCCATCAGTGTATCAGGCACAGATACGCAGTATTTT
CDR3: CAISVSGTDTQYF
J: TRBJ2-3
D: .
size: .
V: TRBV10-3

DNA: TGCGCCAGCAGCTTGGGGGGGCCCCCCACAGATACGCAGTATTTT
CDR3: CASSLGGPPTDTQYF
J: TRBJ2-3
D: .
size: many
V: TRBV7-2

DNA: TGTGCCAGCAACCCTAGCGGGAGCACAGATACGCAGTATTTT
CDR3: CASNPSGSTDTQYF
J: TRBJ2-3
D: TRBD2
size: few
V: TRBV12-3/TRBV12-4

DNA: TGCGCCAGCAGCTTGAATAGCGGGAGGATCCATGAGCAGTTCTTC
CDR3: CASSLNSGRIHEQFF
J: TRBJ2-1
D: TRBD2
size: .
V: TRBV5-1

DNA: TGTGCCAGCAGCGAGGGACTAGCGGGTCCCACAGATACGCAGTATTTT
CDR3: CASSEGLAGPTDTQYF
J: TRBJ2-3
D: TRBD2
size: few
V: TRBV9

DNA: TGCAGTGCCAGGACGGCTTCCTACGAGCAGTACTTC
CDR3: CSARTASYEQYF
J: TRBJ2-7
D: .
size: .
V: TRBV20-1

DNA: TGTGCCAGCACCAATGGGGACAGGAGTTTCTCTGGGGCCAACGTCCTGACTTTC
CDR3: CASTNGDRSFSGANVLTF
J: TRBJ2-6
D: TRBD1
size: .
V: TRBV6-1